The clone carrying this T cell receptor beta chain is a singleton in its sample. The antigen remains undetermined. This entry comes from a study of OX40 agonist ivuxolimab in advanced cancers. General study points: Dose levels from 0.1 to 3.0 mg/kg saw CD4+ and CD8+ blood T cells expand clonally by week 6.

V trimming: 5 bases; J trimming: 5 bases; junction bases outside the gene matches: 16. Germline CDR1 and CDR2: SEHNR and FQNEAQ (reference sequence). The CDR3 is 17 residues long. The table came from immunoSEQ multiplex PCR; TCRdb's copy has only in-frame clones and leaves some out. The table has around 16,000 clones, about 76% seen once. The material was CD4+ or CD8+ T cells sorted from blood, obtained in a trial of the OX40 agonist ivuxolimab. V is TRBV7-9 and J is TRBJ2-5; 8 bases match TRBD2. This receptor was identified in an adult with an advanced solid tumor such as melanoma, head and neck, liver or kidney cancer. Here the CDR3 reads CASSRFRAGAVGETQYF. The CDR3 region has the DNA TGTGCCAGCAGCCGGTTTCGAGCGGGGGCGGTGGGTGAGACCCAGTACTTC.